This TCR beta chain emerged from a study of cytomegalovirus exposure and HLA in healthy donors. Study-level findings and limits: A later analysis by the authors found several of the most significant clusters apparently linked to common viral pathogens.

Amplification used 60 Vbeta primers and 13 Jbeta primers. Sequenced by immunoSEQ multiplex PCR; TCRdb stores in-frame clones only, minus some. The sample holds roughly 93,000 clones, roughly four fifths seen once. In regard to this clone: Its matching antigen is unknown.

The V end was cut by 6 bases, the J end by 1 base, with 11 bases between. This CDR3 has 14 residues. Germline CDR1 ENHRY, CDR2 SYGVKD. The specimen sequenced was PBMCs. This clonotype originated in a man aged 25 to 45 in good health and CMV-seronegative. The genes are TRBV10-3 and TRBJ2-3; tentatively, D is TRBD1 (6 bases). The CDR3 DNA reads as TGTGCCATCAGGGGGGCAGGGGGCACAGATACGCAGTATTTT. Translated: CAIRGAGGTDTQYF.